This T cell receptor beta chain was sequenced during a study of T cells in Graves' hyperthyroidism and ophthalmopathy. This clonotype was recorded many times. TCR beta CDR3 region amplification was performed from RNA transcripts. Initially, a first-round RT-PCR of the TCR CDR3 employed the HTBI primer set. TCRdb independently ran MiXCR on the multiplex PCR reads; one entry per CDR3 protein. The sample has some 620,000 distinct CDR3 sequences; 15% to 20% are singletons. The ends were cut back, 4 bases at V and 0 bases at J, with 11 bases in the middle. The CDR3 runs 14 residues. CDR1 and CDR2 from the germline V gene are SGHRS and YFSETQ.

This TCR came from a woman aged 30 to 39 with Graves' hyperthyroidism. The V gene is TRBV5-1, the J gene TRBJ2-7, with D maybe TRBD2 (6 bases). The sample consisted of blood. This CDR3 reads CASSPDYSSYEQYF. CDR3 DNA sequence: TGCGCCAGCAGCCCGGACTATTCCTCCTACGAGCAGTACTTC.